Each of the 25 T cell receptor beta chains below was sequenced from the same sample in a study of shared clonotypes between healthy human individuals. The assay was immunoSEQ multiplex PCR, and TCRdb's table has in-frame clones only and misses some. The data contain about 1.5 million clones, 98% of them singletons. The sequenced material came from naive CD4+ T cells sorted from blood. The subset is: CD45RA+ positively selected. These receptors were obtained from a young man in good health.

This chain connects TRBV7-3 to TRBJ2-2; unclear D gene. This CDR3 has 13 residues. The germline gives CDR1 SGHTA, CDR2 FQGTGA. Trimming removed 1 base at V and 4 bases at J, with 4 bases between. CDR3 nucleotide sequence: TGTGCCAGCAGCTTAAGGCCCACCGGGGAGCTGTTTTTT. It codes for CASSLRPTGELFF.

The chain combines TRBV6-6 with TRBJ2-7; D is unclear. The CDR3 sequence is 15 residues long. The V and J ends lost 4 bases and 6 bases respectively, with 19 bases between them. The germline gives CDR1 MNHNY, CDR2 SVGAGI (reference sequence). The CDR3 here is CASSSYSGVGREQYF. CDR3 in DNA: TGTGCCAGCAGTTCGTACAGTGGGGTCGGTCGCGAGCAGTACTTC.

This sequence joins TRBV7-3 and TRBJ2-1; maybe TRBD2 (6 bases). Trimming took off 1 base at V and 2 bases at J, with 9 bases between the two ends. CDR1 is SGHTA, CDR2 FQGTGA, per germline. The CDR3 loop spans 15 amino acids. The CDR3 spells CASSLRGDAYNEQFF. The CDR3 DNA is TGTGCCAGCAGCTTAAGGGGGGATGCCTACAATGAGCAGTTCTTC.

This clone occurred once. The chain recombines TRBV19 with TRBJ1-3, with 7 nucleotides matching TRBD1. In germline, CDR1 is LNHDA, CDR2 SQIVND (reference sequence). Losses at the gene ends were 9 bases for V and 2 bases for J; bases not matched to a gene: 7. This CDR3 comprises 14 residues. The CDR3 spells CASHRGQTGNTIYF. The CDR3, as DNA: TGTGCCAGCCATAGGGGACAGACTGGAAACACCATATATTTT.

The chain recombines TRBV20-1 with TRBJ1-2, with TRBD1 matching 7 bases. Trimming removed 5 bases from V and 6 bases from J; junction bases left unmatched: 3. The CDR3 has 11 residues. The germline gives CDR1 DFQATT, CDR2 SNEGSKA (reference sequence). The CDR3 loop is CSAFTGDGYTF. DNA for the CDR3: TGCAGTGCTTTTACAGGGGATGGCTACACCTTC.

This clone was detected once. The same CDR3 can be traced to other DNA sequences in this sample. The CDR3 DNA follows: TGTGCCAGCAGCTTAAACCCCGGCCCCTACGAGCAGTACTTC. It specifies CASSLNPGPYEQYF. This chain links TRBV7-3 with TRBJ2-7; no definite D call. The CDR3 is 14 amino acids. The V end lost 1 base, the J end lost 2 bases, and 9 bases lay between the germline ends. CDR1 and CDR2 (germline): SGHTA, FQGTGA.

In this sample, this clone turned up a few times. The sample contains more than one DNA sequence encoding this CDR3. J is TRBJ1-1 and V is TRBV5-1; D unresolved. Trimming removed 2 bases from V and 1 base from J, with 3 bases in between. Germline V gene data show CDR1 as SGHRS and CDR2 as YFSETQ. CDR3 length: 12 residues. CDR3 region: CASSFPNTEAFF. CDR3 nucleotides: TGCGCCAGCAGCTTTCCGAACACTGAAGCTTTCTTT.

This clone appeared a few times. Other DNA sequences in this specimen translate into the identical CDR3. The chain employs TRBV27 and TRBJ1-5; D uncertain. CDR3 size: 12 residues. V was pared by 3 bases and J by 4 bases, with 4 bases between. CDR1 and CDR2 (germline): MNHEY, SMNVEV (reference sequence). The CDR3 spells CASSFINQPQHF. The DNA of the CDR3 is TGTGCCAGCAGTTTCATAAATCAGCCCCAGCATTTT.

Here the CDR3 DNA reads TGTGCCAGCAGCTTAGGAGGGGGACAGGGGATCTTCGAGCAGTACTTC. The encoded protein is CASSLGGGQGIFEQYF. The rearrangement uses TRBV7-6 and TRBJ2-7; 10 bases align to TRBD1. V trimming: 1 base; J trimming: 6 bases; junction bases outside the gene matches: 9. Germline lookup yields CDR1 SGHVS and CDR2 FNYEAQ. The CDR3 loop spans 16 amino acids.

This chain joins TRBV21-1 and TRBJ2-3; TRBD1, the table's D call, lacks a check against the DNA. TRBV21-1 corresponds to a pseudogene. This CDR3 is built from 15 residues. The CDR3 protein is CASSSRDRETDTQYF. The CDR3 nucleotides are TGTGCCAGCAGCTCCCGGGACAGGGAAACAGATACGCAGTATTTT.

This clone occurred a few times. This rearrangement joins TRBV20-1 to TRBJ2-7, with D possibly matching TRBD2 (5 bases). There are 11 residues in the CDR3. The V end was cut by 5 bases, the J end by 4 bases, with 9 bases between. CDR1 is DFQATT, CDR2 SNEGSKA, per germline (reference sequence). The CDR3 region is CSAQEDYEQYF. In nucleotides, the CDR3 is TGCAGTGCTCAGGAGGATTACGAGCAGTACTTC.

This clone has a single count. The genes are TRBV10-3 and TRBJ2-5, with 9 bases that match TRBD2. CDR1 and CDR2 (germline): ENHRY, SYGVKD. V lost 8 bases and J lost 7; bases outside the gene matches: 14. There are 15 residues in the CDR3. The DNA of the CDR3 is TGTGCCATCGGGAACGGCGGGAGGGCGACTGGGACCCAGTACTTC. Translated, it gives CAIGNGGRATGTQYF.

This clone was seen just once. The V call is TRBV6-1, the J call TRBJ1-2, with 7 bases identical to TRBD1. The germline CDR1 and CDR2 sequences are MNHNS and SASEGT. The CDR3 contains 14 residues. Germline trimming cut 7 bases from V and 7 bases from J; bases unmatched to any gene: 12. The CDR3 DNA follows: TGTGCCAGCAACCAGGACAGGCCGGAGGGTGGCTACACCTTC. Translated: CASNQDRPEGGYTF.

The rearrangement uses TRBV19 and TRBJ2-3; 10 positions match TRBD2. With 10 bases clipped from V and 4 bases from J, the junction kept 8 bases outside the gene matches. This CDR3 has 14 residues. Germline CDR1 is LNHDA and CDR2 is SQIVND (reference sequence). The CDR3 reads CATTSGPGADTQYF. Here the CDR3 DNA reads TGTGCCACGACTAGCGGGCCCGGTGCAGATACGCAGTATTTT.

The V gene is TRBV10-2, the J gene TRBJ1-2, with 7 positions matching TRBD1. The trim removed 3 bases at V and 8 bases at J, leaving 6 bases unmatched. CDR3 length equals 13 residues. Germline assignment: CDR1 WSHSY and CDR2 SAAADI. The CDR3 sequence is CASSEEGAKGYTF. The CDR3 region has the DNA TGCGCCAGCAGTGAAGAGGGGGCGAAAGGCTACACCTTC.

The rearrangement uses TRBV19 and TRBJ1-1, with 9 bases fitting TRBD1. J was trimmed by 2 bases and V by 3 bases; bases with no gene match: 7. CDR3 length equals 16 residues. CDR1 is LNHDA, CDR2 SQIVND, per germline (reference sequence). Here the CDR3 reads CASSIDPTGGNTEAFF. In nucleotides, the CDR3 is TGTGCCAGTAGTATCGACCCCACAGGGGGCAACACTGAAGCTTTCTTT.

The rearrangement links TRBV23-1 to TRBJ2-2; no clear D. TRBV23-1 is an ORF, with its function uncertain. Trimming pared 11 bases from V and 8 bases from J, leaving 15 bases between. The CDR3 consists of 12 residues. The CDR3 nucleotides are TGCGCCGGACGAAGGGCACATGGGGAGCTGTTTTTT. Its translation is CAGRRAHGELFF.

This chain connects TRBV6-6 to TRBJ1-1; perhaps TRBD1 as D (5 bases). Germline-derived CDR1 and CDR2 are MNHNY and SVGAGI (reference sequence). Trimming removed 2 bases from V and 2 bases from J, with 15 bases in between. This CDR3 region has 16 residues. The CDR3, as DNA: TGTGCCAGCAGTTACCCACGGGAGGGGCAAAACACTGAAGCTTTCTTT. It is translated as CASSYPREGQNTEAFF.

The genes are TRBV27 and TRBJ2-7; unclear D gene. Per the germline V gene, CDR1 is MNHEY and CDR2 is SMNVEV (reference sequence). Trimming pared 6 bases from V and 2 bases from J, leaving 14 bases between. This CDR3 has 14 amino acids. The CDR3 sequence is CASRSSGVTYEQYF. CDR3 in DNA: TGTGCCAGCAGGTCCTCAGGTGTTACCTACGAGCAGTACTTC.

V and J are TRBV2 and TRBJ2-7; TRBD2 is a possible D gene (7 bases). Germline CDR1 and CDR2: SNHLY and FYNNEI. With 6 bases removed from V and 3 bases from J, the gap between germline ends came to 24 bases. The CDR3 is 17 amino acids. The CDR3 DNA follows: TGTGCCAGCAGAAAGGGGGGAGGGCCTAAGACTAACTACGAGCAGTACTTC. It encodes CASRKGGGPKTNYEQYF.

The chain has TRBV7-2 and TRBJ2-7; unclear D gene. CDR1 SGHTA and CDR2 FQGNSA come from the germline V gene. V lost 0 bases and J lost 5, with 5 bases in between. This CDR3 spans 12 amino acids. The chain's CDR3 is CASSLAWHEQYF. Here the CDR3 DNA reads TGTGCCAGCAGCTTAGCGTGGCACGAGCAGTACTTC.

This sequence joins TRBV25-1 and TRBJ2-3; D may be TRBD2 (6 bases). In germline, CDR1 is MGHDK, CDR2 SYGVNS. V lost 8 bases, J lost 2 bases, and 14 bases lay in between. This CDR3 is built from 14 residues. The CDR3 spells CASRRDFNTDTQYF. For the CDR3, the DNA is TGTGCCAGCCGACGGGACTTCAACACAGATACGCAGTATTTT.

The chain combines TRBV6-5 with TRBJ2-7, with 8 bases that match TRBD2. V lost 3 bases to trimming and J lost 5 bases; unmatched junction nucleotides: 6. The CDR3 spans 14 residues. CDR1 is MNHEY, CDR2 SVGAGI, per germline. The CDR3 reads CASSYYGTRNEQYF. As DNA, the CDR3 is TGTGCCAGCAGTTATTACGGGACTAGAAACGAGCAGTACTTC.

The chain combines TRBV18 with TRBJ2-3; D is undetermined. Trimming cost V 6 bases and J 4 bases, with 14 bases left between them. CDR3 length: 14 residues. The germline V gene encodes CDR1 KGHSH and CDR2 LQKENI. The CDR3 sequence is CASSPGKGADTQYF. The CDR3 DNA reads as TGTGCCAGCTCCCCCGGTAAAGGCGCAGATACGCAGTATTTT.

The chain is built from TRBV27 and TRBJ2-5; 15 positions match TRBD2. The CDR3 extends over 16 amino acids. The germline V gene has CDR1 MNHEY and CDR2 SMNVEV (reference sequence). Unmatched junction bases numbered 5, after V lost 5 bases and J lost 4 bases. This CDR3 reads CASSPGLAGGGETQYF. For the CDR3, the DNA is TGTGCCAGCAGTCCCGGACTAGCGGGAGGGGGAGAGACCCAGTACTTC.